The next 22 T cell receptor delta chains were all read from a single sample in a study of γδ T cells in repeated Plasmodium falciparum infection. TCRdb reran clone calling via CATT on the multiplex PCR reads. Altogether more than 45,000 delta-chain clones are present, around 1.7% being singletons, with the ten largest covering about 15%. Vgamma9/Vdelta2+ and Vdelta2-negative gammadelta T cells were flow-sorted from PBMC for bulk sequencing. Sequencing was done on a sample of gamma-delta T cells from blood. The receptors were sampled from a pool of human donors (malaria-infected and uninfected, not separated).

To note about this clone: A read error is likely here: a far larger clone is one base away. The sample has other DNA sequences that encode this CDR3 too. The chain is built from TRDV1 and TRDJ1, with 8 nucleotides matching TRDD3. The CDR3 sequence is 19 residues long. Looked up from germline, CDR1 is TSWWSYY and CDR2 is QGS. The CDR3 DNA sequence: TGTGCTCTCGGGGACGCCTACGAATACTGGGGGCCGCTCACCGATAAACTCATCTTT. It translates to CALGDAYEYWGPLTDKLIF.

About this clone itself: This likely reflects a read error, since a far larger clone is one base away. Additional DNA sequences in this sample encode the identical CDR3. The V and J genes are TRDV2 and TRDJ1; a weak D match, TRDD3 (5 bases). The J gene, missing from TCRdb, was assigned here through DNA to germline matching. This CDR3 comprises 21 residues. CDR1 is GEAIGNYY and CDR2 is EKD in the germline V gene. CDR3 in amino acids: CACDTYREEEDIRGYTDKLIF. CDR3 nucleotides: TGTGCTTGTGACACATATCGGGAAGAAGAGGATATCCGGGGGTACACCGATAAACTCATCTTT.

This clone was observed a handful of times. With only one base between it and a far larger clone, this is likely a read error. In the same sample, other DNA sequences code for this CDR3. The chain carries TRDV1 and TRDJ1, with D possibly being TRDD2 or TRDD3 (5 bases each). Germline-derived CDR1 and CDR2 are TSWWSYY and QGS. The CDR3 has 24 residues. The CDR3 DNA follows: TGCGCTCTTGGGGTTCCTGTGCTGTATCCCACATTTCCGATATTTCGGGCATACACCGATAAACTCATCTTT. Translating gives CALGVPVLYPTFPIFRAYTDKLIF.

This clone was seen only a few times. The likely explanation is a read error, given a far larger clone one base away. Other DNA sequences in the sample encode the same CDR3. This chain joins TRDV2 and TRDJ2; TRDD3 matches 8 bases. The J gene, left out of TCRdb, was set here by checking the DNA against germline. This CDR3 comprises 16 residues. Germline CDR1 GEAIGNYY, CDR2 EKD. The V segment lost 0 bases and the J segment 2 bases; nucleotides outside the gene matches: 4. CDR3 protein: CACDTLGDPLTAQLFF. Written as DNA, the CDR3 is TGTGCCTGTGACACCCTGGGGGACCCCTTGACAGCACAACTCTTCTTT.

The table lists this clone with many counts. TCRdb lists the protein of a much larger clone for this DNA, which differs at residue 11, so this is likely a read error; the protein given here is translated from the DNA itself. This chain joins TRDV1 and TRDJ1; D possibly corresponds to TRDD3 (6 bases). The V and J ends lost 4 bases and 1 base respectively, with 25 bases between them. Germline V gene data show CDR1 as TSWWSYY and CDR2 as QGS. This CDR3 has 19 residues. The CDR3 DNA follows: TGTGCTCTTGGGGGCCGGAGAACTGGGCAATCTAGGCTCACCGATAAACTCATCTTT. Encoded protein: CALGGRRTGQSRLTDKLIF.

This clone was detected ten times or more. TCRdb attributes to this sequence the protein of a much larger clone, which differs from the DNA translation at residue 15; a read error is likely, and the protein displayed is translated from the DNA. This rearrangement joins TRDV1 to TRDJ1; TRDD3 matches 7 bases. CDR1 and CDR2 (germline): TSWWSYY, QGS. Trimming removed 4 bases from V and 7 bases from J; junction bases left unmatched: 24. This CDR3 is built from 19 residues. CDR3 bases: TGTGCTCTTGGGGTCCATGTAGGGGGTGGGGGACCCGGCAGGGGTAAACTCATCTTT. Protein product: CALGVHVGGGGPGRGKLIF.

This clone has a handful of counts. A far larger clone lies a single base away; this is likely a read error. Other DNA sequences in this sample translate to the same CDR3. This chain links TRDV1 with TRDJ1; the match to TRDD3 covers 10 bases. Germline trimming cut 6 bases from V and 3 bases from J; bases unmatched to any gene: 13. CDR3 size: 17 residues. CDR1 is TSWWSYY and CDR2 is QGS in the germline V gene. In DNA, the CDR3 is TGTGCTCTTGGAGAAGCTGTGTACTGGGGGATGGCCGATAAACTCATCTTT. Translation gives CALGEAVYWGMADKLIF.

Comments on this clone: TCRdb's entry gives the protein of a much larger clone, which mismatches this DNA's translation at residues 15 and 19, likely from a read error; the protein reported here is translated from the DNA. CDR3 DNA: TGTGCTCTTGGGGAACTCAAACCTTGCCGATTGATCCTAAAGTTCACCGATAAACCCATCTTT. This gives the protein CALGELKPCRLILKFTDKPIF. V is TRDV1 and J is TRDJ1; D is possibly TRDD2 (5 bases). The germline V gene has CDR1 TSWWSYY and CDR2 QGS. The CDR3 has 21 amino acids.

Comments on this clone: TCRdb's listed protein matches a much larger clone and diverges from this DNA's translation at residue 5, likely through a read error; the protein shown comes from the DNA. The gene calls are TRDV2 and TRDJ1; 12 nucleotides match TRDD3. CDR1 and CDR2 (germline): GEAIGNYY, EKD. V lost 3 bases to trimming and J lost 0 bases; unmatched junction nucleotides: 22. This CDR3 region has 22 residues. The CDR3 region is CACDPPDSGPLGDTPDTDKLIF. The CDR3 DNA reads as TGTGCCTGTGACCCCCCCGATTCAGGCCCACTGGGGGATACTCCGGACACCGATAAACTCATCTTT.

This clone was detected a few times. This probably arose from a read error, given a far larger clone one base away. The same CDR3 arises from other DNA sequences in this sample as well. The rearrangement joins TRDV1 to TRDJ2, with D perhaps TRDD3 (5 bases). Trimming shortened V by 3 bases and J by 6 bases, and 26 bases separated the two germline ends. The length of the CDR3 is 19 residues. Germline V gives CDR1 TSWWSYY, CDR2 QGS. CDR3 sequence: CALGEVAIATGVGAAQLFF. The DNA for the CDR3 is TGTGCTCTTGGGGAGGTGGCTATCGCGACTGGCGTTGGGGCAGCACAACTCTTCTTT.

This clone turned up a few times. TCRdb's protein for this DNA is that of a much larger clone and differs from the translation at residue 5, likely a read error; the protein shown is the DNA translation. J is TRDJ1 and V is TRDV1, with 12 bases matching TRDD3. TCRdb lists no J gene, so it was determined here by aligning the DNA to germline. The trim removed 4 bases at V and 0 bases at J, leaving 9 bases unmatched. CDR3 size: 18 residues. Germline V lookup: CDR1 TSWWSYY, CDR2 QGS. CDR3 bases: TGTGCTCTTGGGGGGACGCCTGGGGGATACGGGTACACCGATAAACTCATCTTT. It translates to CALGGTPGGYGYTDKLIF.

This clone showed up just a few times. A far larger clone is one base from this, pointing to a likely read error. Other DNA sequences from this sample encode an identical CDR3 as well. CDR3 residues: CALGEYIIIPSFCTGGPKGLYTDKLIF. The CDR3 bases are TGTGCTCTTGGGGAATATATAATTATTCCTTCCTTCTGTACTGGGGGACCCAAGGGACTGTACACCGATAAACTCATCTTT. The genes are TRDV1 and TRDJ1; 9 bases align to TRDD3. This CDR3 has 27 amino acids. Trimming took 2 bases from V and 0 from J; bases not matched to a gene: 37. Germline V gene data show CDR1 as TSWWSYY and CDR2 as QGS.

Regarding this clone: The mismatch at residue 7 between this DNA's translation and the TCRdb protein of a much larger clone likely reflects a read error; the protein shown is translated from the DNA. This chain connects TRDV2 to TRDJ2; no clear D. Per the germline V gene, CDR1 is GEAIGNYY and CDR2 is EKD. The V and J ends lost 0 bases and 0 bases respectively, with 4 bases between them. The length of the CDR3 is 14 residues. CDR3 protein: CACDTGSLTAQLFF. As DNA, the CDR3 is TGTGCCTGTGACACCGGATCTTTGACAGCACAACTCTTCTTT.

As regards this clone: It differs at one base from a far larger clone, so likely a read error. In the same sample, other DNA sequences code for this CDR3. This CDR3 reads CACSPNLPTRIGGYTDKLIF. The CDR3 DNA reads as TGTGCCTGTTCGCCAAACCTCCCTACAAGGATTGGGGGATACACCGATAAACTCATCTTT. The chain links TRDV2 to TRDJ1; 8 nucleotides line up with TRDD3. No J segment appears in TCRdb, so it was assigned here by matching the sequence to germline. Germline V gene lookup returns CDR1 GEAIGNYY and CDR2 EKD. This CDR3 has 20 residues. After removal of 6 bases from V and 0 bases from J, the junction contained 23 bases not matched to a gene.

This clone came up a few times. This DNA's translation differs at residue 9 from TCRdb's protein, which comes from a much larger clone; a read error is likely, and the protein shown is translated from the DNA. This chain uses TRDV1 with TRDJ1; D unclear. TCRdb lists no J gene, so it was determined here by aligning the DNA to germline. Germline V gene lookup returns CDR1 TSWWSYY and CDR2 QGS. Trimming took off 0 bases at V and 1 base at J, with 18 bases between the two ends. The CDR3 length is 18 residues. The CDR3 nucleotides read TGTGCTCTTGGGGAACTTCCTCTACAAAACTCGGGCACCGATAAACTCATCTTT. This codes for CALGELPLQNSGTDKLIF.

This clone was observed a handful of times. The protein recorded in TCRdb matches a much larger clone and deviates from this DNA's translation at residue 11, suggesting a read error; the protein here is obtained by translating the DNA. V is TRDV3 and J is TRDJ3; 13 positions agree with TRDD3. The J gene comes from matching the DNA to germline here; TCRdb lacks it. With 4 bases clipped from V and 4 bases from J, the junction kept 40 bases outside the gene matches. The CDR3 is 28 amino acids. CDR1 is TVYSNPD and CDR2 is GDNSRS in the germline V gene (reference sequence). The CDR3 here is CASPMSPVVPPREYWGIRGWWDTRQMFF. Written as DNA, the CDR3 is TGTGCCTCTCCGATGTCCCCGGTGGTCCCGCCCCGCGAGTACTGGGGGATACGCGGCTGGTGGGACACCCGACAGATGTTTTTC.

In regard to this clone: A far larger clone is a single base away, which makes a read error likely. The identical CDR3 is also encoded by other nucleotide sequences in the sample. This chain links TRDV1 with TRDJ1; 9 positions match TRDD3. Here the J gene was assigned by germline matching of the DNA, as TCRdb has none. Germline lookup yields CDR1 TSWWSYY and CDR2 QGS. The CDR3 length is 21 residues. The CDR3 loop reads CALGLPFLPAGLGDRNRGLIF. CDR3 coding DNA: TGTGCCCTTGGGCTCCCATTCCTACCGGCAGGTCTGGGGGATCGCAATCGGGGACTCATCTTT.

This clone was recorded a few times. TCRdb records a much larger clone's protein for this DNA, with a difference at residue 13 that likely arises from a read error; the protein given is the translation of the DNA. The V call is TRDV2, the J call TRDJ1; 13 bases agree with TRDD3. Per germline, CDR1 GEAIGNYY and CDR2 EKD. This CDR3 spans 18 amino acids. The V gene end was trimmed by 3 bases and the J gene end by 3 bases; junction bases not matched to a gene: 12. The CDR3 reads CACDPYWGIRLYPDKLIF. For the CDR3, the DNA is TGTGCCTGTGACCCCTACTGGGGGATACGCCTTTACCCCGATAAACTCATCTTT.

Ten or more counts support this clone. The TCRdb protein, from a much larger clone, departs from this DNA's translation at residue 7, likely by read error; the protein shown derives from the DNA. This rearrangement joins TRDV1 to TRDJ1, with unresolved D. Deletions cut 5 bases from V and 2 bases from J, with 21 bases between. CDR3 size: 17 residues. Germline lookup yields CDR1 TSWWSYY and CDR2 QGS. The CDR3 sequence: CALGSNPFHVKTDKLIF. CDR3 nucleotide sequence: TGTGCTCTTGGGAGCAACCCTTTTCACGTAAAAACCGATAAACTCATCTTT.

This clone appeared a few times. TCRdb records a much larger clone's protein for this DNA, with a difference at residue 7 that likely arises from a read error; the protein given is the translation of the DNA. This chain joins TRDV1 and TRDJ1; 8 bases are shared with TRDD3. No J segment appears in TCRdb, so it was assigned here by matching the sequence to germline. The V gene's germline CDR1 is TSWWSYY and CDR2 QGS. Trimming cost V 3 bases and J 7 bases; bases outside gene matches: 19. This CDR3 has 18 amino acids. As DNA, the CDR3 is TGTGCTCTTGGGGACCCCCCCGGTTCTTTACTGGGGGCCTTTAAACTCATCTTT. Its protein is CALGDPPGSLLGAFKLIF.

This clone was detected only a few times. This DNA translates differently at residue 14 from the TCRdb protein, which is that of a much larger clone; a read error is likely, and the protein shown is the DNA's own translation. The J gene is TRDJ1, the V gene TRDV1; D is unresolved. In germline, CDR1 is TSWWSYY, CDR2 QGS. CDR3 length: 19 residues. Trimming took 0 bases from V and 5 from J, leaving 25 bases between them. The CDR3 bases are TGTGCTCTTGGGGAACTAGGCTTTCTACGAACCCCTGGTACGGATAAACTCATCTTT. Translating it yields CALGELGFLRTPGTDKLIF.

By proportion, this clone is medium-sized. Other nucleotide sequences in the sample specify the same CDR3. V gene TRDV1 combines with J gene TRDJ1; tentative D call: TRDD3 (5 bases). CDR3 length: 17 amino acids. The germline gives CDR1 TSWWSYY, CDR2 QGS. The V end lost 3 bases, the J end lost 3 bases, and 20 bases lay between the germline ends. CDR3 in DNA: TGTGCTCTTGGGGATCTCACAGGGGGCCCTGCACCCGATAAACTCATCTTT. This gives the protein CALGDLTGGPAPDKLIF.